This T cell receptor (beta chain) was captured in a study of blood T cell repertoires in COVID-19. The overall study: Samples taken during acute and convalescent COVID-19 were collected in the United States, Italy and Spain. From T cells, B-cell-depleted T cells, or PBMCs came the material, which was cDNA or gDNA.

As originally analysed: Counts of nucleated cells, estimated from reference gene primer amplification, were obtained. This table comes from immunoSEQ multiplex PCR, and its TCRdb copy is limited to in-frame clones, with some not included. V, J and clone size are those of that table, while D and trimming were read from the DNA. The sample holds around 86,000 clones, about 89% seen once. Trimming removed 4 bases from V and 1 base from J, with 8 bases in between. The CDR3 has 14 amino acids. CDR1 and CDR2 from the germline V gene are MDHEN and SYDVKM. The material sequenced was peripheral blood. The chain links TRBV28 to TRBJ1-3; maybe TRBD1 (6 bases). The clonotype comes from a human donor with acute or convalescent COVID-19. The donor label of this sample is uncertain. The CDR3 DNA sequence: TGTGCCAGCAGTTCCGGACAGTCTGGAAACACCATATATTTT. Translated: CASSSGQSGNTIYF. Looking up the rest from reference TRBV28 and TRBJ1-3 gives the full variable domain: DVKVTQSSRYLVKRTGEKVFLECVQDMDHENMFWYRQDPGLGLRLIYFSYDVKMKEKGDIPEGYSVSREKKERFSLILESASTNQTSMYLCASSSGQSGNTIYFGEGSWLTVV.